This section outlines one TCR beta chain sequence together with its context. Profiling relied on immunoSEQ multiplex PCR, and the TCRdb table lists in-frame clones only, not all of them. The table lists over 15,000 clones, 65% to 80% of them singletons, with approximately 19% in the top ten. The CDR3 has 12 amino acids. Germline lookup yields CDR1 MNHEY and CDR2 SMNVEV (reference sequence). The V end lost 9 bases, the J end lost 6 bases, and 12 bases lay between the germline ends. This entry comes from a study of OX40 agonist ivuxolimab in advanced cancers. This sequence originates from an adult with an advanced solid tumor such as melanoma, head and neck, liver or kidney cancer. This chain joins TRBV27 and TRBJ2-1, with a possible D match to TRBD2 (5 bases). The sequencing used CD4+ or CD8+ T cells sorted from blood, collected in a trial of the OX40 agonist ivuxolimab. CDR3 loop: CASMTSGNEQFF. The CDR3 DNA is TGTGCCAGTATGACAAGCGGCAATGAGCAGTTCTTC.